One and the same sample provided the 14 T cell receptor beta chains below, sequenced in a study of blood T cell repertoires in COVID-19. Assay used: immunoSEQ multiplex PCR; TCRdb lists only in-frame clones, some missing. The sample includes a few hundred thousand clones, about 91% of them seen just once. The sample consisted of peripheral blood. These TCRs come from a woman younger than 45 who had recovered from COVID-19.

This rearrangement joins TRBV4-3 to TRBJ2-3, with unresolved D. The CDR3 contains 15 residues. Per germline, CDR1 LGHNA and CDR2 YSLEER. Trimming left V 0 bases short and J 3 bases short, with 10 bases between. Here the CDR3 reads CASSQDFMETDTQYF. CDR3 DNA: TGCGCCAGCAGCCAAGATTTCATGGAGACAGATACGCAGTATTTT.

The chain carries TRBV18 and TRBJ1-1; unclear D gene. The CDR3 is 14 amino acids. Between the trimmed V and J ends, which lost 3 bases and 7 bases, there was a span of 15 bases. CDR1 KGHSH and CDR2 LQKENI come from the germline V gene. The CDR3 nucleotides are TGTGCCAGCTCACCCGACCCGGGTCCCGATGAAGCTTTCTTT. This sequence encodes CASSPDPGPDEAFF.

This clone has a count of ten or more. The genes are TRBV19 and TRBJ2-1; 12 bases are a match to TRBD2. J lost 5 bases, V lost 3 bases, and 11 bases had no gene match. CDR1 is LNHDA and CDR2 is SQIVND in the germline V gene (reference sequence). This CDR3 region has 18 residues. As DNA, the CDR3 is TGTGCCAGTAGTATTCCTCAGCTAGCGGGGGGGCCTAACAATGAGCAGTTCTTC. This gives the protein CASSIPQLAGGPNNEQFF.

The chain recombines TRBV4-1 with TRBJ2-3; TRBD2 aligns across 11 bases. Germline-derived CDR1 and CDR2 are MGHRA and YSYEKL. V was pared by 0 bases and J by 1 base, with 0 bases of the junction left unmatched. The CDR3 totals 16 residues. The CDR3 loop reads CASSQELAGGTDTQYF. CDR3 nucleotide sequence: TGCGCCAGCAGCCAAGAACTAGCGGGGGGCACAGATACGCAGTATTTT.

This clone has just one count. The chain couples TRBV2 to TRBJ2-5, with TRBD2 matching 10 bases. Germline assignment: CDR1 SNHLY and CDR2 FYNNEI. Trimming at V came to 6 bases and at J to 0 bases, leaving 13 bases not matched to a gene. The length of the CDR3 is 18 residues. DNA for the CDR3: TGTGCCAGCAGCCCCGGGGCTAGCGGGGGCCAATACCAAGAGACCCAGTACTTC. Amino acid sequence: CASSPGASGGQYQETQYF. The variable domain in full, completed from reference TRBV2 and TRBJ2-5, reads EPEVTQTPSHQVTQMGQEVILRCVPISNHLYFYWYRQILGQKVEFLVSFYNNEISEKSEIFDDQFSVERPDGSNFTLKIRSTKLEDSAMYFCASSPGASGGQYQETQYFGPGTRLLVL.

The chain uses TRBV4-3 and TRBJ1-2; no clear D gene. V was shortened by 0 bases and J by 8 bases, with 10 bases between the two germline ends. From germline, CDR1 is LGHNA and CDR2 YSLEER. The CDR3 totals 13 residues. The CDR3 region has the DNA TGCGCCAGCAGCCAAGATAGATTGAGGGGCTACACCTTC. Translation: CASSQDRLRGYTF.

V and J are TRBV11-3 and TRBJ2-1; TRBD2 aligns across 10 bases. Germline V gene sequence: CDR1 SGHNT, CDR2 YENEEA. This CDR3 spans 14 amino acids. J was trimmed by 13 bases and V by 1 base; bases with no gene match: 7. In DNA, the CDR3 is TGTGCCAGCAGCTTAGGTAGCGGGGGGCCGGTACAGTTCTTC. Translated: CASSLGSGGPVQFF.

This clone was observed once. This chain connects TRBV28 to TRBJ1-1, with 9 bases aligning to TRBD1. Germline values: CDR1 MDHEN, CDR2 SYDVKM. This CDR3 contains 13 residues. V dropped 5 bases and J dropped 6; count of bases not matched to a gene: 4. The CDR3 bases are TGTGCCAGCAGTACAGGGGGCCCCGCTGAAGCTTTCTTT. This encodes CASSTGGPAEAFF.

The chain has TRBV6-5 and TRBJ1-1; tentative D call: TRBD1 (6 bases). The CDR3 consists of 15 residues. V dropped 7 bases and J dropped 1 base, with 16 bases sitting between them. Germline CDR1 and CDR2: MNHEY and SVGAGI. The CDR3 loop reads CASTKREGQNTEAFF. The CDR3 DNA reads TGTGCCAGCACCAAAAGGGAGGGACAGAACACTGAAGCTTTCTTT.

This clone is a singleton in its sample. This rearrangement joins TRBV28 to TRBJ2-2; 8 bases line up with TRBD2. Unmatched junction bases numbered 14, after V lost 6 bases and J lost 5 bases. In germline, CDR1 is MDHEN, CDR2 SYDVKM. This CDR3 has 17 residues. The CDR3 region is CASRSPGLGWRTGELFF. The CDR3 DNA reads TGTGCCAGCAGGTCTCCGGGACTAGGATGGCGGACCGGGGAGCTGTTTTTT.

The gene calls are TRBV7-8 and TRBJ1-5; possible D gene TRBD1, 5 bases. V was trimmed by 2 bases and J by 11 bases, leaving 19 bases between them. This CDR3 has 15 amino acids. CDR1 and CDR2 from the germline V gene are SGHVS and FQNEAQ. Written as DNA, the CDR3 is TGTGCCAGCAGCTTAAATTTAGGGGTCCGGTTGGCCCAGCATTTT. Protein product: CASSLNLGVRLAQHF.

This chain joins TRBV28 and TRBJ2-3; D perhaps matches TRBD2 (5 bases). The CDR3 totals 14 residues. Looked up from germline, CDR1 is MDHEN and CDR2 is SYDVKM. Trimming took 10 bases from V and 0 from J, leaving 14 bases between them. The CDR3 spells CAIMDGGSTDTQYF. DNA of the CDR3: TGTGCCATCATGGACGGAGGCAGCACAGATACGCAGTATTTT. The variable domain in full, with the rest retrieved from reference TRBV28 and TRBJ2-3, is DVKVTQSSRYLVKRTGEKVFLECVQDMDHENMFWYRQDPGLGLRLIYFSYDVKMKEKGDIPEGYSVSREKKERFSLILESASTNQTSMYLCAIMDGGSTDTQYFGPGTRLTVL.

The chain combines TRBV4-2 with TRBJ2-1; TRBD2 matches 11 bases. This CDR3 comprises 16 residues. The junction had 8 bases not matched to a gene; V was cut back by 2 bases and J by 8 bases. CDR1 is LGHNA, CDR2 YNFKEQ, per germline. The CDR3 nucleotides are TGTGCCAGCAGCCAATTTCTTAGCGGGGGGGCCTATGAGCAGTTCTTC. It codes for CASSQFLSGGAYEQFF.

The rearrangement joins TRBV6-2 or TRBV6-3 to TRBJ1-5; a possible D gene is TRBD1 (6 bases). Looked up from germline, CDR1 is MNHEY and CDR2 is SVGEGT. The CDR3 runs to 14 residues. V was pared by 6 bases and J by 3 bases, with 12 bases between. The CDR3 DNA reads as TGTGCCAGCAGGTACACAGGGCCCAATCAGCCCCAGCATTTT. Its translation is CASRYTGPNQPQHF.